The T cell receptor beta chain under discussion was sequenced for a study of shared clonotypes between healthy human individuals (dated by TCRdb to 2018 to 2021). For the wider study: The cohort included a few men and a couple of women between 18 and 49 years of age. Each donor's leukapheresis produced roughly between about 0.8 and 8.9 billion PBMCs. Per donor, three plates each were used for CD4 naive and CD4 memory, two for CD8 naive, and one for CD8 memory. Blood TCR repertoires of five healthy adults were deeply sequenced to estimate repertoire size and the extent of clonotype sharing between individuals. Libraries were prepared and TCR repertoires were sequenced by different laboratories using diverse techniques, in order to increase sequencing depth and limit assay-specific biases.

The study at large found these results: When four donors were compared, the shared fraction of clonotypes was around 5% for naive CD4, about 4% for naive CD8, roughly 2.5% for memory CD4, and around 0.37% for memory CD8. Larger estimated clonotype richness was generally found for naive subsets than for memory subsets. Based on pairwise subsampling, the degree of clonotype sharing among donors was expected to be affected by sequencing depth. Higher generation probabilities were observed for clonotypes shared by all four sorted-subset donors than for non-shared clonotypes. Rarefaction of sorted-subset datasets indicated incomplete sequencing despite the large sequencing depth. Because the study included a small number of donors, the genetic and exposure-history diversity represented was limited. Only blood was sampled, and tissue TCR repertoires likely differ from those in blood.

From a lookup of the germline V gene, CDR1 and CDR2 are SGHRS and YFSETQ. Trimming removed 4 bases from V and 8 bases from J; the gene matches leave 10 bases unexplained. From its cysteine to its phenylalanine, the CDR3 spans 15 amino acids. Only the CDR3 portion is preserved as DNA: 45 bases, with reading frame beginning at the first base. The donors were healthy, HIV-negative adults with no recently reported acute infections or vaccinations. Only Caucasian adults living in Nashville, Tennessee, USA were represented among the donors. CD4+ T cells were enriched by magnetic negative selection; naive cells were then positively selected on CD45RA, and the negative fraction formed the memory subset. Blood was collected by leukapheresis, and PBMCs were isolated by Ficoll-Histopaque density gradient centrifugation and then cryopreserved in liquid nitrogen vapor phase. Analytical flow cytometry was used to check the purity and quantity of every magnetically sorted T cell population. Genomic DNA was isolated from every sorted fraction and measured by UV absorbance on a Nanodrop 2000c.

With respect to this clone: The antigen this receptor binds is unknown. Within one base of it there is no much larger clone, and no base qualities were kept.

Using the deep immunoSEQ assay, multiplex PCR amplified TCR CDR3 regions from genomic DNA. Genomic DNA extracted from each cell subset was distributed evenly over all wells of several immunoSEQ 96-well plates, and each plate served as one replicate. For sorted subsets, each replicate PCR was loaded with approximately 0.2 ug genomic DNA, equivalent to 25,000 to 35,000 T cell genomes. Purified libraries were measured with a Qubit 3.0 fluorometer, size-checked on a Bioanalyzer 2100, and measured again with the KAPA Library Quantification kit. Every immunoSEQ 96-well plate was sequenced on a dedicated single-read 150-cycle Illumina NextSeq 550 flow cell. Per the authors' processing: The immunoSEQ output contained only junctional sequences without quality scores, so filtering could not match that applied to full-length reads. To assign V/J genes and CDR3, sequences were annotated against IMGT germline references using PyIR, a Python wrapper for IgBLAST v1.9. Any read was removed if the V/J assignment was weak (E-value above 1e-6), the CDR3 was missing, or the read contained stop codons, out-of-frame junctions, or ambiguous translated residues. V3J clonotypes were defined as sequences sharing the same inferred V gene, J gene, and CDR3 amino acid sequence. Percentage overlap between repertoires was calculated by dividing the number of shared unique clonotypes by the size of the smaller repertoire. Repertoire richness was assessed with RTK rarefaction, the Chao1 estimator, and Recon v2.1 estimates of unobserved clonotypes. OLGA was used to compute generation probabilities for all TCRbeta clonotypes that the gDNA method yielded from a few donors. TCRdb mirrors the immuneACCESS table, restricted to in-frame sequences. Some clones are absent from its copies; in checked studies, under half trace to an unresolved V gene, and the reason for the others is unknown. V, J and clone size were drawn from that table, and D and trimming were deduced from the DNA. This sample gives around 180,000 clones in total; roughly 93% of them show up just once. More than 0.065% of the sample is in the top ten clones.

The rearranged chain carries TRBV5-1 and TRBJ1-2; 11 bases in the junction line up with TRBD1. This TCR was sampled from a woman in her thirties in good health. Material for sequencing was naive CD4+ T cells sorted from blood. The cell subset or site label for this specimen denotes: CD45RA+ positively selected. The nucleotide sequence is TGCGCCAGCAGCGCGGGACAGGGGGTCGCCGGAGGCTACACCTTC. This codes for CASSAGQGVAGGYTF.